The 32 T cell receptor beta chains given below trace back to one sample, sequenced in a study of blood T cells in healthy people across ages. Next came a second PCR, run for about 6 to 11 cycles, which used a sample-barcoded 5' primer along with a J-beta primer mix. TCRdb analysed the 5' RACE reads with MiXCR anew, one entry per CDR3 protein. The profile shows just under 750,000 distinct CDR3 sequences, approximately 21% of them singletons. Specimen: blood. The receptors stem from a man in his 70s in good health.

The CDR3 spells CASRRPGGRSDTQYF. The CDR3 DNA follows: TGTGCCAGCAGAAGACCAGGGGGAAGATCAGATACGCAGTATTTT. This chain joins TRBV11-2 and TRBJ2-3, with 7 bases that match TRBD1. Germline lookup yields CDR1 SGHAT and CDR2 FQNNGV. The CDR3 has 15 residues. V shed 6 bases, J shed 4 bases, and the junction held 10 bases outside the gene matches.

The chain uses TRBV28 and TRBJ2-7; 9 nucleotides align to TRBD2. Germline CDR1 and CDR2: MDHEN and SYDVKM. The trim removed 3 bases at V and 6 bases at J, leaving 6 bases unmatched. The CDR3 loop spans 14 amino acids. CDR3 in DNA: TGTGCCAGCAGTTTCGCGGGAGGGCCTTCCGAGCAGTACGTC. Amino acids: CASSFAGGPSEQYV.

This clonotype turned up a few times. The chain joins TRBV12-3 or TRBV12-4 to TRBJ2-3; TRBD2 aligns across 7 bases. CDR3 size: 15 residues. Trimming took 1 base from V and 4 from J; bases not matched to a gene: 5. This CDR3 reads CASSLVGGVSDTQYF. CDR3 bases: TGTGCCAGCAGTTTAGTTGGGGGGGTCTCAGATACGCAGTATTTT.

The chain couples TRBV11-3 to TRBJ2-1; D might be TRBD1 (5 bases). V was trimmed by 5 bases and J by 8 bases, leaving 22 bases between them. CDR1 and CDR2 (germline): SGHNT, YENEEA. This CDR3 is 16 amino acids long. CDR3 region: CASSPAPQGDKDEQFF. In nucleotides, the CDR3 is TGTGCCAGCAGCCCGGCTCCCCAGGGTGATAAGGATGAGCAGTTCTTC.

This rearrangement joins TRBV20-1 to TRBJ2-1; the match to TRBD2 covers 7 bases. Germline values: CDR1 DFQATT, CDR2 SNEGSKA (reference sequence). J was trimmed by 13 bases and V by 5 bases; bases with no gene match: 5. The CDR3 length is 10 residues. Written as DNA, the CDR3 is TGCAGTGCTGGGGGAGGGCCTCAGTTCTTC. Translated, it gives CSAGGGPQFF.

This clonotype came up a few times. The rearrangement joins TRBV6-5 to TRBJ1-3; unclear D gene. This CDR3 contains 15 residues. Germline lookup yields CDR1 MNHEY and CDR2 SVGAGI. V was clipped by 6 bases and J by 0 bases, with 12 bases between them. The CDR3 loop reads CASRQNNFSGNTIYF. The DNA for the CDR3 is TGTGCCAGCAGACAGAACAATTTCTCTGGAAACACCATATATTTT.

The chain carries TRBV18 and TRBJ2-7; D may be TRBD1 (5 bases). Germline CDR1 reads KGHSH; CDR2 reads LQKENI. Trimming removed 3 bases from V and 3 bases from J, with 9 bases in between. The CDR3 extends over 13 amino acids. This CDR3 is CASSPLDIYEQYF. The DNA for the CDR3 is TGTGCCAGCTCACCTCTGGACATCTACGAGCAGTACTTC.

This clonotype was found a few times. The chain couples TRBV2 to TRBJ2-1; TRBD2 might be the D (5 bases). The CDR3 consists of 11 residues. The V and J ends lost 8 bases and 6 bases respectively, with 8 bases between them. Looked up from germline, CDR1 is SNHLY and CDR2 is FYNNEI. DNA of the CDR3: TGTGCCAGCCACGGGGTCAATGAGCAGTTCTTC. It encodes CASHGVNEQFF.

This clonotype was observed a handful of times. The rearrangement links TRBV7-2 to TRBJ2-3; 9 nucleotides match TRBD2. Trimming cost V 5 bases and J 6 bases; bases outside gene matches: 12. The CDR3 contains 16 residues. Germline assignment: CDR1 SGHTA and CDR2 FQGNSA. CDR3 sequence reads: CASSLGTSTQGDTQYF. CDR3 coding DNA: TGTGCCAGCAGCCTAGGGACTAGCACCCAGGGTGATACGCAGTATTTT.

This clonotype appeared a few times. This sequence joins TRBV19 and TRBJ2-5; 8 nucleotides align to TRBD1. J was trimmed by 2 bases and V by 1 base; bases with no gene match: 3. Germline V gene lookup returns CDR1 LNHDA and CDR2 SQIVND (reference sequence). The CDR3 length is 15 residues. In DNA form, the CDR3 reads TGTGCCAGTAGTATAGGGACAGGGTTTCAAGAGACCCAGTACTTC. It specifies CASSIGTGFQETQYF.

Many counts were recorded for this clonotype. Written as DNA, the CDR3 is TGCAGTGTTTCAGGAACCGACCTAAAGACCCAGTACTTC. Translated, it gives CSVSGTDLKTQYF. The V and J genes are TRBV20-1 and TRBJ2-5; D is unclear. The V gene's germline CDR1 is DFQATT and CDR2 SNEGSKA (reference sequence). Trimming cost V 7 bases and J 6 bases, with 18 bases left between them. The CDR3 runs to 13 residues.

In its sample, this clonotype was seen a few times. This chain joins TRBV7-2 and TRBJ2-3, with D possibly TRBD1 on 6 matching bases. V was shortened by 8 bases and J by 2 bases, with 11 bases between the two germline ends. This CDR3 has 13 residues. CDR1 SGHTA and CDR2 FQGNSA come from the germline V gene. CDR3 nucleotide sequence: TGTGCCAGCGAGGGGGATGTCACAGATACGCAGTATTTT. It translates to CASEGDVTDTQYF.

A few counts support this clonotype. The V and J genes are TRBV25-1 and TRBJ2-5, with 14 bases fitting TRBD2. The J call is uncertain, as TRBJ2-1 better fits the DNA end. Germline loops: CDR1 MGHDK, CDR2 SYGVNS. The length of the CDR3 is 15 residues. CDR3 sequence: CASTRGLAGAHEQFF. The CDR3, as DNA: TGTGCCAGCACCCGGGGACTAGCGGGAGCCCATGAGCAGTTCTTC.

This clonotype has only a few counts. This sequence joins TRBV5-1 and TRBJ1-2; TRBD1 matches 8 bases. Germline V gene lookup returns CDR1 SGHRS and CDR2 YFSETQ. The CDR3 spans 13 residues. V shed 2 bases, J shed 6 bases, and the junction held 3 bases outside the gene matches. The CDR3: CASSFPGQDGYTF. CDR3 in DNA: TGCGCCAGCAGCTTTCCGGGACAGGATGGCTACACCTTC.

Remarks on this clonotype: The germline gene is not matched at one end of the junction; a read error may be the cause. This sequence joins TRBV12-3 or TRBV12-4 and TRBJ2-1, with TRBD2 matching 10 bases. The CDR3 is 15 residues long. The CDR3 loop reads CAGRAGGSVVNEQFF. The CDR3, as DNA: TGTGCCGGCAGAGCGGGGGGGAGTGTTGTAAATGAGCAGTTCTTC.

The chain joins TRBV11-2 to TRBJ2-5, with 9 positions matching TRBD1. V lost 4 bases, J lost 11 bases, and 14 bases stayed unmatched. The V gene's germline CDR1 is SGHAT and CDR2 FQNNGV. This CDR3 spans 15 amino acids. This CDR3 is CASSSSPGQGTKQYF. The CDR3 DNA sequence: TGTGCCAGCAGCTCCTCTCCGGGACAGGGTACTAAGCAGTACTTC.

This clonotype was counted ten times or more. This chain connects TRBV12-3 or TRBV12-4 to TRBJ2-5; D unresolved. This CDR3 has 12 residues. Between the trimmed V and J ends, which lost 2 bases and 4 bases, there was a span of 5 bases. CDR3 loop: CASSLRPETQYF. The DNA for the CDR3 is TGTGCCAGCAGTTTACGCCCAGAGACCCAGTACTTC.

This clonotype has more than one count but fewer than ten. The chain has TRBV6-2 or TRBV6-3 and TRBJ1-5, with unresolved D. Trimming took off 6 bases at V and 1 base at J, with 16 bases between the two ends. This CDR3 region has 16 residues. Germline CDR1 MNHEY, CDR2 SVGEGT. The CDR3 sequence: CASRVTLALSNQPQHF. The CDR3 DNA follows: TGTGCCAGCAGGGTGACACTCGCCTTGAGCAATCAGCCCCAGCATTTT.

V and J are TRBV5-1 and TRBJ1-1, with D possibly TRBD1 on 5 matching bases. The germline CDR1 and CDR2 sequences are SGHRS and YFSETQ. The V gene lost 3 bases and the J gene lost 1 base, with 10 bases spanning the gap. The CDR3 contains 14 residues. CDR3 region: CASSSTTANTEAFF. The CDR3 DNA reads TGCGCCAGCAGCTCGACGACAGCGAACACTGAAGCTTTCTTT. The full variable domain, with the rest looked up from reference TRBV5-1 and TRBJ1-1, is KAGVTQTPRYLIKTRGQQVTLSCSPISGHRSVSWYQQTPGQGLQFLFEYFSETQRNKGNFPGRFSGRQFSNSRSEMNVSTLELGDSALYLCASSSTTANTEAFFGQGTRLTVV.

This clonotype has ten or more counts. This chain uses TRBV7-2 with TRBJ2-5, with 10 bases matching TRBD2. This CDR3 region has 14 residues. J gave up 2 bases and V 6 bases, and 3 bases lay outside the gene matches. The V gene's germline CDR1 is SGHTA and CDR2 FQGNSA. The CDR3 coding sequence is TGTGCCAGCAGTCCTAGCGGGGGACAAGAGACCCAGTACTTC. Encoded protein: CASSPSGGQETQYF.

The chain has TRBV10-3 and TRBJ2-5; 12 bases align to TRBD2. The J call may be mistaken, given a closer DNA end match to TRBJ2-1. Per germline, CDR1 ENHRY and CDR2 SYGVKD. This CDR3 spans 16 amino acids. This CDR3 is CAISFDLAGGYNEQFF. CDR3 sequence (DNA): TGTGCCATCAGTTTCGACCTAGCGGGAGGGTACAATGAGCAGTTCTTC.

The chain links TRBV10-3 to TRBJ1-1; possible D gene TRBD1, 5 bases. CDR1 and CDR2 from the germline V gene are ENHRY and SYGVKD. This CDR3 has 13 amino acids. V shed 6 bases and J shed 5 bases, with 13 bases lying between them. This chain's CDR3 is CAIRPDSETEAFF. CDR3 bases: TGTGCCATCAGACCCGACAGTGAAACTGAAGCTTTCTTT.

This clonotype has just a few counts. The chain joins TRBV29-1 to TRBJ1-3; TRBD1 matches 8 bases. Trimming took 6 bases from V and 0 from J; bases not matched to a gene: 4. Looked up from germline, CDR1 is SQVTM and CDR2 is ANQGSEA. The CDR3 has 14 residues. CDR3 region: CSVTGGISGNTIYF. CDR3 nucleotide sequence: TGCAGCGTAACAGGGGGTATCTCTGGAAACACCATATATTTT.

In this sample, this clonotype turned up a few times. The CDR3 ends on some other residue instead of the conserved phenylalanine or tryptophan, so this is likely a read error. The chain combines TRBV20-1 with TRBJ1-1; 8 bases fit TRBD1. V was clipped by 3 bases and J by 5 bases; unmatched bases: 5. Per germline, CDR1 DFQATT and CDR2 SNEGSKA (reference sequence). The length of the CDR3 is 13 residues. Written as DNA, the CDR3 is TGCAGTGCTAGGGCAGGGGGCGCAACTGAAGCTTTCCTT. Translated, it gives CSARAGGATEAFL.

The chain has TRBV14 and TRBJ2-7, with TRBD2 matching 8 bases. The CDR3 runs to 14 residues. The germline V gene has CDR1 SGHDN and CDR2 FVKESK. Trimming at V came to 2 bases and at J to 7 bases, leaving 7 bases not matched to a gene. In nucleotides, the CDR3 is TGTGCCAGCAGCCAACCGGGGGGGCCTCGTGAGCAGTACTTC. Translated, it gives CASSQPGGPREQYF.

A few counts support this clonotype. The chain has TRBV6-6 and TRBJ1-1; D perhaps matches TRBD1 (5 bases). Trimming cost V 2 bases and J 4 bases, with 14 bases left between them. The germline gives CDR1 MNHNY, CDR2 SVGAGI (reference sequence). The CDR3 consists of 15 residues. As DNA, the CDR3 is TGTGCCAGCAGTTACCGGGGGGACTTTAGCACTGAAGCTTTCTTT. Protein product: CASSYRGDFSTEAFF.

The genes are TRBV3-1 and TRBJ2-1, with D perhaps TRBD2 (5 bases). Between the trimmed V and J ends, which lost 5 bases and 6 bases, there was a span of 8 bases. The germline gives CDR1 LGHDT, CDR2 YNNKEL (reference sequence). The CDR3 length is 12 residues. The CDR3 DNA is TGTGCCAGCAGCACACTAGGCAATGAGCAGTTCTTC. Its protein is CASSTLGNEQFF.

V is TRBV19 and J is TRBJ1-1; D is ambiguous. Germline V lookup: CDR1 LNHDA, CDR2 SQIVND (reference sequence). V was clipped by 6 bases and J by 4 bases, with 12 bases between them. The CDR3 is 13 residues long. The CDR3 bases are TGTGCCAGTAGCCATGGGGAGAGCACTGAAGCTTTCTTT. This translates into CASSHGESTEAFF.

This clonotype was seen a few times. The rearrangement links TRBV28 to TRBJ2-7; D not resolved. The CDR3 length is 16 residues. Germline CDR1 MDHEN, CDR2 SYDVKM. V was cut by 2 bases and J by 4 bases, with 18 bases left in between. CDR3 sequence reads: CASSLANFLSVYEQYF. In DNA form, the CDR3 reads TGTGCCAGCAGTTTAGCAAATTTTTTATCAGTGTACGAGCAGTACTTC.

This clonotype turned up a few times. This rearrangement joins TRBV7-9 to TRBJ1-5; 7 bases are a match to TRBD1. The CDR3 has 14 amino acids. The ends lost 5 bases at V and 4 bases at J; junction bases unmatched: 5. The germline V gene encodes CDR1 SEHNR and CDR2 FQNEAQ (reference sequence). CDR3 loop: CASSKGQANQPQHF. The DNA for the CDR3 is TGTGCCAGCAGCAAAGGACAGGCTAATCAGCCCCAGCATTTT.

This sequence joins TRBV3-1 and TRBJ2-3, with D tentatively TRBD1 (6 bases). This CDR3 has 16 residues. Germline V lookup: CDR1 LGHDT, CDR2 YNNKEL (reference sequence). V lost 6 bases to trimming and J lost 0 bases, with 16 bases between them. The CDR3 is CASSPTGETSTDTQYF. DNA for the CDR3: TGTGCCAGCAGTCCGACAGGAGAAACTAGCACAGATACGCAGTATTTT.

V and J are TRBV20-1 and TRBJ2-7; D remains unclear. V was clipped by 1 base and J by 1 base, with 8 bases between them. Germline assignment: CDR1 DFQATT and CDR2 SNEGSKA (reference sequence). The CDR3 totals 13 residues. The CDR3 DNA reads TGCAGTGCTAGAGCCGACGGTTCCTACGAGCAGTACTTC. It yields the protein CSARADGSYEQYF.